The 18 T cell receptor beta chains below come from one sample, sequenced in a study of CD8 T cells in ankylosing spondylitis. TCRdb processed the 5' RACE reads anew with MiXCR; each CDR3 protein has one entry. The sample records about 36,000 distinct CDR3 sequences, more than 9.5% being singletons. Sequenced sample: synovial fluid, either unsorted or a sorted T cell fraction (not recorded which). These receptors came from a male donor with ankylosing spondylitis.

This sequence joins TRBV28 and TRBJ2-2; 8 nucleotides align to TRBD2. Germline CDR1 reads MDHEN; CDR2 reads SYDVKM. This CDR3 has 15 amino acids. V shed 6 bases, J shed 6 bases, and the junction held 9 bases outside the gene matches. As DNA, the CDR3 is TGTGCCAGCAGCTACAGCGGGAGACAGGCCGGGGAGCTGTTTTTT. Protein: CASSYSGRQAGELFF.

The chain combines TRBV5-1 with TRBJ1-2, with D tentatively TRBD1 (5 bases). Trimming removed 6 bases from V and 2 bases from J, with 14 bases in between. Germline V gene sequence: CDR1 SGHRS, CDR2 YFSETQ. The CDR3 length is 14 residues. The CDR3 reads CASTTGDLNYGYTF. CDR3 sequence (DNA): TGCGCCAGCACCACAGGAGACCTAAACTATGGCTACACCTTC.

This clonotype occurred many times. The V and J genes are TRBV28 and TRBJ2-7, with D possibly TRBD2 on 5 matching bases. Trimming cost V 3 bases and J 4 bases, with 7 bases left between them. Germline V gene lookup returns CDR1 MDHEN and CDR2 SYDVKM. The CDR3 runs 12 residues. Written as DNA, the CDR3 is TGTGCCAGCAGTTTCCGAGGGTACGAGCAGTACTTC. As protein: CASSFRGYEQYF. The entire variable domain, with the rest obtained from reference TRBV28 and TRBJ2-7, is as follows: DVKVTQSSRYLVKRTGEKVFLECVQDMDHENMFWYRQDPGLGLRLIYFSYDVKMKEKGDIPEGYSVSREKKERFSLILESASTNQTSMYLCASSFRGYEQYFGPGTRLTVT.

The CDR3: CASSRGTSGRTDTQYF. CDR3 nucleotide sequence: TGTGCCAGCAGCAGAGGGACTAGCGGGAGAACAGATACGCAGTATTTT. This chain connects TRBV11-3 to TRBJ2-3; 14 positions agree with TRBD2. The CDR3 contains 16 residues. Germline lookup yields CDR1 SGHNT and CDR2 YENEEA. Trimming took 5 bases from V and 3 from J; bases not matched to a gene: 4.

This clonotype came up a few times. The chain recombines TRBV5-1 with TRBJ1-6; tentatively, D is TRBD1 (5 bases). The CDR3 contains 13 residues. CDR1 is SGHRS, CDR2 YFSETQ, per germline. Trimming removed 4 bases at V and 10 bases at J, with 12 bases between. CDR3 DNA sequence: TGCGCCAGCAGCAATGGGGGGACCTCACCCCTCCACTTT. As protein: CASSNGGTSPLHF. The full variable domain, with the rest looked up from reference TRBV5-1 and TRBJ1-6, is KAGVTQTPRYLIKTRGQQVTLSCSPISGHRSVSWYQQTPGQGLQFLFEYFSETQRNKGNFPGRFSGRQFSNSRSEMNVSTLELGDSALYLCASSNGGTSPLHFGNGTRLTVT.

There are many counts of this clonotype. The J gene is TRBJ1-1, the V gene TRBV7-2; D gene unclear. The CDR3 extends over 17 amino acids. CDR1 is SGHTA and CDR2 is FQGNSA in the germline V gene. Between the trimmed V and J ends, which lost 5 bases and 0 bases, there was a span of 19 bases. The CDR3 protein is CASSPLQWAGLNTEAFF. The DNA for the CDR3 is TGTGCCAGCAGCCCCCTCCAGTGGGCAGGCTTGAACACTGAAGCTTTCTTT.

This clonotype was found many times. The chain employs TRBV20-1 and TRBJ1-2; perhaps TRBD1 as D (6 bases). The germline CDR1 and CDR2 sequences are DFQATT and SNEGSKA (reference sequence). The CDR3 runs to 16 residues. Trimming removed 3 bases at V and 8 bases at J, with 25 bases between. CDR3 sequence: CSARDTPDSEGWGYTF. CDR3 sequence (DNA): TGCAGTGCTAGGGATACCCCGGACAGTGAGGGTTGGGGCTACACCTTC.

This clonotype was counted at least ten times. The chain combines TRBV4-1 with TRBJ1-2; possibly TRBD1 for D (6 bases). The ends were cut back, 1 base at V and 4 bases at J, with 19 bases in the middle. This CDR3 has 17 residues. Germline V gene sequence: CDR1 MGHRA, CDR2 YSYEKL. CDR3 in DNA: TGCGCCAGCAGCCAAGGGAGACAGGACTCCCAGGGCTATGGCTACACCTTC. Translated: CASSQGRQDSQGYGYTF.

This clonotype was detected many times. The chain combines TRBV4-1 with TRBJ2-3, with 14 bases identical to TRBD2. The trim removed 5 bases at V and 3 bases at J, leaving 13 bases unmatched. The germline gives CDR1 MGHRA, CDR2 YSYEKL. This CDR3 has 19 amino acids. CDR3 sequence reads: CASSGSGTSGSLGTDTQYF. DNA for the CDR3: TGCGCCAGCAGCGGCTCCGGGACTAGCGGGAGCCTAGGTACAGATACGCAGTATTTT.

The table lists this clonotype with many counts. This chain joins TRBV5-4 and TRBJ2-7; the D gene is possibly TRBD2 (6 bases). Looked up from germline, CDR1 is SGHNT and CDR2 is YYREEE (reference sequence). The CDR3 sequence is 14 residues long. V was pared by 3 bases and J by 3 bases, with 13 bases between. The chain's CDR3 is CASSSVGSSYEQYF. As DNA, the CDR3 is TGTGCCAGCAGCTCCGTCGGGAGTAGCTACGAGCAGTACTTC.

The table lists this clonotype with a few counts. The genes are TRBV19 and TRBJ1-5; a weak D match, TRBD1 (6 bases). Germline CDR1 and CDR2: LNHDA and SQIVND (reference sequence). The CDR3 is 14 amino acids. V gave up 5 bases and J gave up 5 bases, with 13 bases separating them. CDR3 sequence (DNA): TGTGCCAGTAGTCGGGGGGGCAGGGATCAGCCCCAGCATTTT. Protein product: CASSRGGRDQPQHF.

This clonotype was seen ten or more times. The V and J genes are TRBV20-1 and TRBJ2-2, with TRBD1 matching over 8 bases. V was clipped by 6 bases and J by 3 bases; unmatched bases: 9. The CDR3 is 15 amino acids. Per the germline V gene, CDR1 is DFQATT and CDR2 is SNEGSKA (reference sequence). The chain's CDR3 is CSATRQGPYTGELFF. In DNA, the CDR3 is TGCAGTGCAACTCGACAGGGGCCGTACACCGGGGAGCTGTTTTTT.

This clonotype was seen a handful of times. The genes are TRBV7-9 and TRBJ2-5; D ambiguous. The CDR3 is 15 amino acids. Germline assignment: CDR1 SEHNR and CDR2 FQNEAQ (reference sequence). Trimming took off 7 bases at V and 0 bases at J, with 15 bases between the two ends. The CDR3 sequence: CASNSVGRYQETQYF. DNA of the CDR3: TGTGCCAGCAACTCGGTTGGGCGTTACCAAGAGACCCAGTACTTC.

V gene TRBV27 combines with J gene TRBJ2-1, with TRBD2 as a possible D gene (6 bases). V was cut by 6 bases and J by 8 bases, with 20 bases left in between. This CDR3 has 15 residues. CDR1 is MNHEY, CDR2 SMNVEV, per germline (reference sequence). This chain's CDR3 is CASSQGAGRHYEQFF. The CDR3 DNA reads as TGTGCCAGCAGCCAAGGGGCGGGACGCCATTATGAGCAGTTCTTC.

The chain joins TRBV3-1 to TRBJ2-3, with D possibly TRBD1 on 6 matching bases. Germline V gene data show CDR1 as LGHDT and CDR2 as YNNKEL (reference sequence). CDR3 length equals 15 residues. V dropped 4 bases and J dropped 1 base, with 12 bases sitting between them. CDR3 in DNA: TGTGCCAGCAGCCTACAGGGTGTCGGCACAGATACGCAGTATTTT. Amino acid sequence: CASSLQGVGTDTQYF.

This clonotype was counted many times. The rearrangement links TRBV20-1 to TRBJ1-1, with D uncertain. In germline, CDR1 is DFQATT, CDR2 SNEGSKA (reference sequence). Between the trimmed V and J ends, which lost 0 bases and 5 bases, there was a span of 16 bases. The CDR3 spans 15 residues. CDR3 bases: TGCAGTGCTAGAGATCTCCCGGGGAGGGAGACTGAAGCTTTCTTT. Its translation is CSARDLPGRETEAFF.

This clonotype was counted at least ten times. The chain joins TRBV15 to TRBJ2-5; a possible D gene is TRBD2 (5 bases). This CDR3 is built from 17 residues. V lost 1 base, J lost 1 base, and 16 bases lay in between. The germline CDR1 and CDR2 sequences are LNHNV and YYDKDF (reference sequence). CDR3 loop: CATSRGFTRVSQETQYF. The CDR3 DNA follows: TGTGCCACCAGCAGAGGATTTACGCGGGTTTCCCAAGAGACCCAGTACTTC.

This clonotype occurred a few times. The chain recombines TRBV2 with TRBJ2-3; 8 positions match TRBD1. Germline assignment: CDR1 SNHLY and CDR2 FYNNEI. The CDR3 has 16 residues. The trim removed 5 bases at V and 2 bases at J, leaving 9 bases unmatched. The DNA for the CDR3 is TGTGCCAGCAGTCCCTCCCCGGGACAGGACACAGATACGCAGTATTTT. It specifies CASSPSPGQDTDTQYF.